The clone carrying this T cell receptor (beta chain) has ten or more counts. This entry is derived from a study of regulatory T cells in long-lasting Graves disease. Study overall: Graves' patients (newly diagnosed) had been on antithyroid drugs under 3 months.

Germline CDR1 is SEHNR and CDR2 is FQNEAQ (reference sequence). The CDR3 sequence is 15 residues long. V was clipped by 2 bases and J by 7 bases, with 15 bases between them. Sample time point: newly diagnosed GD, antithyroid drugs for less than 3 months. The TCR library was made from RNA extracted from PBMCs. TCR beta libraries were built with iRepertoire HTBI primers and Arm-PCR of CDR3 regions. TCRdb reprocessed the multiplex PCR reads with MiXCR, giving one entry per CDR3 protein. The sample carries about half a million distinct CDR3 sequences, around 12% recorded once. These same records also appear under a second study, on T cells in Graves' hyperthyroidism and ophthalmopathy. From that study: These patients, aged 18 to 65, had recently diagnosed hyperthyroidism lasting under 2 months. First-round RT-PCR with HTBI primers amplified the TCR CDR3 region. By a 13 V-J model, ophthalmopathy was set apart from stable hyperthyroidism.

The receptor was derived from a woman younger than 45 with Graves disease. Here the sequenced sample was peripheral blood mononuclear cells (PBMCs), taken at new diagnosis, from a patient treated with antithyroid drugs. This sequence joins TRBV7-9 and TRBJ1-3; possible D gene TRBD1, 6 bases. CDR3 sequence: CASSLRRAGANTIYF. Written as DNA, the CDR3 is TGTGCCAGCAGCTTACGAAGGGCAGGGGCCAACACCATATATTTT.